This T cell receptor beta chain was recorded in a study of blood T cell repertoires in COVID-19. Using immunoSEQ multiplex PCR, the repertoire was profiled, and TCRdb retains in-frame clones only, with some absent. Of roughly 230,000 clones listed, just under 90% are singletons. The V gene end was trimmed by 3 bases and the J gene end by 3 bases; junction bases not matched to a gene: 9. This CDR3 has 17 amino acids. Germline V gene sequence: CDR1 ENHRY, CDR2 SYGVKD. This chain links TRBV10-3 with TRBJ2-3; 10 positions match TRBD2. The TCR comes from a woman aged 25 to 39 with acute COVID-19. Sequenced input: PBMCs or T cells enriched from blood (not recorded which). The CDR3 reads CAISDLGASGGTDTQYF. In nucleotides, the CDR3 is TGTGCCATCAGTGACCTCGGGGCTAGCGGGGGTACAGATACGCAGTATTTT.